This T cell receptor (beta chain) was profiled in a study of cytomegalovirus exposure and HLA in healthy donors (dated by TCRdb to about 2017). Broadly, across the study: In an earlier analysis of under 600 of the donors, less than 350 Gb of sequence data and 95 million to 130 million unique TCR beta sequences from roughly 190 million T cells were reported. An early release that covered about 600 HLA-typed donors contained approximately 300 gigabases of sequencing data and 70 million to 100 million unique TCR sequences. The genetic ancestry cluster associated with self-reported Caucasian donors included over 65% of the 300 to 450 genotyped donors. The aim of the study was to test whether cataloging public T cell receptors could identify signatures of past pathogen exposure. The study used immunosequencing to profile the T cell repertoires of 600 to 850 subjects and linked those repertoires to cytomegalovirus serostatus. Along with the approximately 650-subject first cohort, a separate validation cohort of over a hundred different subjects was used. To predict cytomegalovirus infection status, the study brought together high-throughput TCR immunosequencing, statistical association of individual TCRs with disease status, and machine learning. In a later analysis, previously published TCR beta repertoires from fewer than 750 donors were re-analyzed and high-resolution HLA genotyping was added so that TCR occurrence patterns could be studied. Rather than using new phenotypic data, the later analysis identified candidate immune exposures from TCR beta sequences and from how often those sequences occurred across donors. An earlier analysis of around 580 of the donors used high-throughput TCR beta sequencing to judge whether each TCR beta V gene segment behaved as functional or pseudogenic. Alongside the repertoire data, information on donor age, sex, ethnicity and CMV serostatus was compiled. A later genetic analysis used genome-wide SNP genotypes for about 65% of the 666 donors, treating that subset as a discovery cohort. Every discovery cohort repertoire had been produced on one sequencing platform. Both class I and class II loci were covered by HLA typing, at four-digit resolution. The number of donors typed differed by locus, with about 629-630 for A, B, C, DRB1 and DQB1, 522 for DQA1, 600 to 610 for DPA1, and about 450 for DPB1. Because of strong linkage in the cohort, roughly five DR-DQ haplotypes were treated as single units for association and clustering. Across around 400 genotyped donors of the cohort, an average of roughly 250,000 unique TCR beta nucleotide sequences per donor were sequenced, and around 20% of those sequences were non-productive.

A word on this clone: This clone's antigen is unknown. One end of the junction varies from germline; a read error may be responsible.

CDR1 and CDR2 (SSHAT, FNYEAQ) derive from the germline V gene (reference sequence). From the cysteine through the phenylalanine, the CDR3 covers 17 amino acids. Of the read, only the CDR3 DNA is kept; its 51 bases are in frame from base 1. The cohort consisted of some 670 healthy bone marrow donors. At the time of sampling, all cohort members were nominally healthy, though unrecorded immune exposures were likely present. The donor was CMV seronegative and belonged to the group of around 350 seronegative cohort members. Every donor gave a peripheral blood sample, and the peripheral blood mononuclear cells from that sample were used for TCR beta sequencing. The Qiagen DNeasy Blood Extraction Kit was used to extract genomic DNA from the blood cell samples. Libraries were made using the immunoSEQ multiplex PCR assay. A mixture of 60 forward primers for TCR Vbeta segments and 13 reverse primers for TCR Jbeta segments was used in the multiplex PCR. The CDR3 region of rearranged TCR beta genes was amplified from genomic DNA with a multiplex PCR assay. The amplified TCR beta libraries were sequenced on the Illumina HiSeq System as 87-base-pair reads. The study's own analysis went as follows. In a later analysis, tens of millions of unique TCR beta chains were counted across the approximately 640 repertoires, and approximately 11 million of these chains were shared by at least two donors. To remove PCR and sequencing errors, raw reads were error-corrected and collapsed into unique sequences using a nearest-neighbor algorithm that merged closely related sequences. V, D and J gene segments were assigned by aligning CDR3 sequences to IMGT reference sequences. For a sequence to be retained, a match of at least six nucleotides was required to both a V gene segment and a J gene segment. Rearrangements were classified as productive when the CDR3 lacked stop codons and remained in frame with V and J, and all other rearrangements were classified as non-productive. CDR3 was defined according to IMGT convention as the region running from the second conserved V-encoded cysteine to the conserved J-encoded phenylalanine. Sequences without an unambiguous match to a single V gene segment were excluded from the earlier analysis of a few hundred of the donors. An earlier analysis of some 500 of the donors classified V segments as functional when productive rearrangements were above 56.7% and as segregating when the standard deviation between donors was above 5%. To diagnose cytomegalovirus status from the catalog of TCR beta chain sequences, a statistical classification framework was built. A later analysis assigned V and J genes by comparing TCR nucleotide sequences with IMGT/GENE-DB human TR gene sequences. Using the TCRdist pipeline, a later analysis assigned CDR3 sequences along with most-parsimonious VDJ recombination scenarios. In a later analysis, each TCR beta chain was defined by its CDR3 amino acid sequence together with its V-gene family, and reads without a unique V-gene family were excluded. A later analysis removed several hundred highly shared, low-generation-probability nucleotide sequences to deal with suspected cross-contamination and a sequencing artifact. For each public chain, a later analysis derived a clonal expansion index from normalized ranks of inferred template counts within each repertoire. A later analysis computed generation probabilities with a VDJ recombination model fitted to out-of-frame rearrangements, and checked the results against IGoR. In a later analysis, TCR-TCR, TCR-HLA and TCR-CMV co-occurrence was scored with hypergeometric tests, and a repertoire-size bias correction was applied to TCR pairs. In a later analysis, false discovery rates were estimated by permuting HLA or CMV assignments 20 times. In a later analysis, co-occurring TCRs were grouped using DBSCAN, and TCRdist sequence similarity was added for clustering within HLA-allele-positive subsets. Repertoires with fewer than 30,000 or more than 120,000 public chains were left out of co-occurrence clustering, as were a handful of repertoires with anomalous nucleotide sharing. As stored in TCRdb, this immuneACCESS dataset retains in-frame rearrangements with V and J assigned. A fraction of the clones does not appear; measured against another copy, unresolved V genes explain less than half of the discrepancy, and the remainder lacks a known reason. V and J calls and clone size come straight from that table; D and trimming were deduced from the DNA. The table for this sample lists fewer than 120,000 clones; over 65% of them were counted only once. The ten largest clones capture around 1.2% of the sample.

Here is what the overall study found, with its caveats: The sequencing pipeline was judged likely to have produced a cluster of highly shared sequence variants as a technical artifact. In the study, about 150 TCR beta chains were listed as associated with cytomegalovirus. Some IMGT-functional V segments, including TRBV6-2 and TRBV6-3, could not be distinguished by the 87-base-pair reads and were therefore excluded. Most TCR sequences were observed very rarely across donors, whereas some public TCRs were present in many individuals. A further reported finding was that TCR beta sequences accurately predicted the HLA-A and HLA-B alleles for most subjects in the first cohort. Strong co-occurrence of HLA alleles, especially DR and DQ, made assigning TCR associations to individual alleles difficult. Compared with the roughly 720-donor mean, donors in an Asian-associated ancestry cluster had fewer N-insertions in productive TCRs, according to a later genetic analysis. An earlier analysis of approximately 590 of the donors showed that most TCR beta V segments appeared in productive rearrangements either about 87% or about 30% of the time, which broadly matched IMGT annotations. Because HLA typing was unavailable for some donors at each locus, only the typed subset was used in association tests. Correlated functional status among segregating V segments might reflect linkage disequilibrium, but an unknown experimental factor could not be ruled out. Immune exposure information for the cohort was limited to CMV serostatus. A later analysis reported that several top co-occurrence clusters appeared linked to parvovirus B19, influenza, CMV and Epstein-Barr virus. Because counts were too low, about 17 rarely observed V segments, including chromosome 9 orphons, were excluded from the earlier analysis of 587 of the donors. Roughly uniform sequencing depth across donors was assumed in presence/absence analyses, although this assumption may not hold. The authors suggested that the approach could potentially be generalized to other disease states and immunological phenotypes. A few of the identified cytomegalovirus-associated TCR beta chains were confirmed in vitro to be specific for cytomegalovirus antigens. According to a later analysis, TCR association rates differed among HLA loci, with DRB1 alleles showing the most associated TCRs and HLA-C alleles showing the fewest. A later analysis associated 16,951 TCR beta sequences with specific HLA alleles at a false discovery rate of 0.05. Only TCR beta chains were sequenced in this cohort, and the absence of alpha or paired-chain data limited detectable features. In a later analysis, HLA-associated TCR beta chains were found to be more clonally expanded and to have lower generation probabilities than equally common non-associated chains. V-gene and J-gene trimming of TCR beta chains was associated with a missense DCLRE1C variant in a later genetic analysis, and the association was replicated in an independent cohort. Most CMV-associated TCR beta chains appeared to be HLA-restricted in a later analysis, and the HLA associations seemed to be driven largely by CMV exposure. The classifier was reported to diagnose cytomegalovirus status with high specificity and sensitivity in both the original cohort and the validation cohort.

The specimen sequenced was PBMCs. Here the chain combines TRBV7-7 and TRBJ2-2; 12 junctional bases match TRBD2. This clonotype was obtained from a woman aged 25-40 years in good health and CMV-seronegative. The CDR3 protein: CASSPRLAGAVTGELFF. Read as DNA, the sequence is TGTGCTAGCAGCCCCCGACTAGCGGGAGCGGTGACCGGGGAGCTGTTTTTT.